The 10 T cell receptor beta chains below come from one sample, sequenced in a study of cytomegalovirus exposure and HLA in healthy donors. The method was immunoSEQ multiplex PCR; TCRdb's version includes in-frame clones alone and lacks a portion of them. In the table there are 150,000 to 200,000 clones, over 65% of which are singletons. Source material: PBMCs. All receptors derive from a man aged 18 to 29 in good health and CMV-seropositive.

The V and J genes are TRBV7-2 and TRBJ1-5, with D possibly matching TRBD1 (5 bases). The ends were cut back, 1 base at V and 6 bases at J, with 13 bases in the middle. The CDR3 is 15 amino acids. Looked up from germline, CDR1 is SGHTA and CDR2 is FQGNSA. The DNA of the CDR3 is TGTGCCAGCAGCTTAGACCCCAGGGAGGGTCAGCCCCAGCATTTT. This gives the protein CASSLDPREGQPQHF.

V and J are TRBV4-3 and TRBJ2-1, with TRBD2 identical over 8 bases. Trimming at V came to 8 bases and at J to 7 bases, leaving 19 bases not matched to a gene. This CDR3 spans 17 amino acids. Germline CDR1 LGHNA, CDR2 YSLEER. The chain's CDR3 is CASARVVSGILINEQFF. CDR3 DNA: TGCGCCAGCGCCCGGGTCGTTAGCGGGATATTGATAAATGAGCAGTTCTTC.

The rearrangement uses TRBV6-4 and TRBJ2-3, with D possibly matching TRBD2 (6 bases). Trimming pared 0 bases from V and 1 base from J, leaving 29 bases between. The germline gives CDR1 MRHNA, CDR2 SNTAGT. CDR3 size: 22 residues. CDR3 sequence: CASSDSSTGTLARECCTDTQYF. The CDR3 DNA reads as TGTGCCAGCAGTGACTCCTCGACCGGGACTCTAGCGCGGGAATGCTGCACAGATACGCAGTATTTT.

The CDR3 coding sequence is TGTGCCAGCAGTCCCACTAGCGGGACCTACGAGCAGTACTTC. Protein: CASSPTSGTYEQYF. This chain connects TRBV6-4 to TRBJ2-7, with 10 positions matching TRBD2. CDR1 MRHNA and CDR2 SNTAGT come from the germline V gene. Trimming cost V 5 bases and J 2 bases; bases outside gene matches: 3. The CDR3 consists of 14 residues.

This chain uses TRBV30 with TRBJ1-2; 9 bases fit TRBD1. The germline V gene has CDR1 GTSNPN and CDR2 SVGIG (reference sequence). CDR3 length: 13 amino acids. V shed 5 bases, J shed 8 bases, and the junction held 9 bases outside the gene matches. The CDR3 is CAWGKGQGSGYTF. As DNA, the CDR3 is TGTGCCTGGGGTAAAGGACAGGGGAGCGGCTACACCTTC.

The chain has TRBV30 and TRBJ1-3; 10 nucleotides agree with TRBD1. After removal of 0 bases from V and 4 bases from J, the junction contained 3 bases not matched to a gene. CDR3 size: 15 residues. Germline V gene sequence: CDR1 GTSNPN, CDR2 SVGIG (reference sequence). The CDR3 DNA sequence: TGTGCCTGGAGTGTAGGACAGGGGGTCGGAAACACCATATATTTT. This sequence encodes CAWSVGQGVGNTIYF.

In nucleotides, the CDR3 is TGTGCCAGCAGCTTAGCGGGGCTGGGTGGCACTGAAGCTTTCTTT. As protein: CASSLAGLGGTEAFF. The rearrangement joins TRBV7-9 to TRBJ1-1; D perhaps matches TRBD1 (5 bases). Per the germline V gene, CDR1 is SEHNR and CDR2 is FQNEAQ (reference sequence). The CDR3 loop spans 15 amino acids. V lost 0 bases and J 4 bases, leaving 12 bases between the germline ends.

This clone occurred once. The V and J genes are TRBV6-6 and TRBJ2-2; D gene unclear. CDR3 length equals 13 residues. Germline CDR1 MNHNY, CDR2 SVGAGI (reference sequence). Trimming took off 2 bases at V and 3 bases at J, with 4 bases between the two ends. CDR3 loop: CASSYPDTGELFF. The CDR3 DNA reads TGTGCCAGCAGTTACCCGGACACCGGGGAGCTGTTTTTT.

The chain employs TRBV19 and TRBJ2-7; the D gene is possibly TRBD1 (6 bases). The CDR3 spans 18 residues. Germline CDR1 and CDR2: LNHDA and SQIVND (reference sequence). Trimming removed 5 bases at V and 4 bases at J, with 27 bases between. As DNA, the CDR3 is TGTGCCAGTAGTGATATACCCCCACGTAATGGACAGTTATACGAGCAGTACTTC. The encoded protein is CASSDIPPRNGQLYEQYF.

This clone was detected only a few times. The V gene is TRBV2, the J gene TRBJ2-7; 8 bases are shared with TRBD2. The J segment lost 2 bases and the V segment lost 4 bases, leaving 7 bases of the junction unmatched. This CDR3 has 15 residues. The V gene's germline CDR1 is SNHLY and CDR2 FYNNEI. The CDR3 coding sequence is TGTGCCAGCAGTGTATCAGCGGGAGCACCCTACGAGCAGTACTTC. Amino acid sequence: CASSVSAGAPYEQYF.